This T cell receptor (beta chain) was obtained from a study of identical twins. The CDR3 sequence is 13 residues long. Trimming removed 3 bases from V and 8 bases from J, with 11 bases in between. In germline, CDR1 is MDHEN, CDR2 SYDVKM. This clonotype was seen ten or more times. MiXCR, applied by TCRdb to the 5' RACE reads, yields one record per CDR3 protein. The data hold about 340,000 distinct CDR3 sequences, with more than 9% observed a single time. These data also formed part of another study, on yellow fever vaccine responses in identical twins.

The material sequenced was CD8+ T cells sorted from blood. This TCR was sampled from a woman in her late teens or twenties in good health. The chain couples TRBV28 to TRBJ2-1, with D perhaps matching TRBD2 (7 bases). CDR3 region: CASSFGGPYEQFF. The CDR3 region has the DNA TGTGCCAGCAGTTTCGGGGGGCCCTATGAGCAGTTCTTC.